Included here is one TCR beta chain sequence, with context. This sample was included in a study of control samples from healthy donors and cancer patients. Here immunoSEQ multiplex PCR was the method, and the copy in TCRdb shows in-frame clones only, minus some. The table includes around 58,000 clones, 90% to 97% detected once. The TCR comes from a woman aged 18 to 35 in good health. The sample was blood.

The CDR3 reads CASSLDNYGYTF. In DNA, the CDR3 is TGTGCCAGCAGCTTGGATAACTATGGCTACACCTTC. The V gene is TRBV5-6, the J gene TRBJ1-2; no firm D call. The CDR3 has 12 amino acids. V lost 0 bases to trimming and J lost 1 base, with 1 base between them. The germline gives CDR1 SGHDT, CDR2 YYEEEE.